The 24 T cell receptor beta chains in this list originate from one sample, sequenced in a study of blood T cell repertoires in COVID-19. Some clones are missing from TCRdb's copy, which holds only in-frame ones; the method was immunoSEQ multiplex PCR. The repertoire has just over 250,000 clones, 86% of them found once; the top ten carry about 9.2%. Sequences were obtained from peripheral blood. The receptors stem from a man aged 35-49 years who had recovered from COVID-19.

The chain carries TRBV29-1 and TRBJ1-2; unclear D gene. From germline, CDR1 is SQVTM and CDR2 ANQGSEA. The CDR3 covers 13 residues. Trimming left V 6 bases short and J 4 bases short, with 15 bases between. The CDR3 protein is CSVHTGRIYGYTF. The CDR3 DNA sequence: TGCAGCGTCCATACTGGTAGAATCTATGGCTACACCTTC.

This sequence joins TRBV7-2 and TRBJ1-2; perhaps TRBD1 as D (5 bases). This CDR3 is built from 17 residues. V was cut by 5 bases and J by 3 bases, with 22 bases left in between. The V gene's germline CDR1 is SGHTA and CDR2 FQGNSA. DNA for the CDR3: TGTGCCAGCAGCCCCTCGGGGGGGACTTCCCCGGACTATGGCTACACCTTC. Its protein product is CASSPSGGTSPDYGYTF.

The rearrangement joins TRBV7-2 to TRBJ2-3; 13 bases align to TRBD2. Trimming at V came to 5 bases and at J to 4 bases, leaving 3 bases not matched to a gene. Germline V lookup: CDR1 SGHTA, CDR2 FQGNSA. The CDR3 is 15 amino acids. The DNA of the CDR3 is TGTGCCAGCAGCCCGGGACTAGCGGGGTCAGATACGCAGTATTTT. Translating it yields CASSPGLAGSDTQYF.

The chain couples TRBV6-6 to TRBJ1-6; 7 bases are a match to TRBD1. After removal of 5 bases from V and 2 bases from J, the junction contained 6 bases not matched to a gene. Germline CDR1 MNHNY, CDR2 SVGAGI (reference sequence). The CDR3 runs 16 residues. This chain's CDR3 is CASSPRTGPYNSPLHF. The CDR3 DNA is TGTGCCAGCAGTCCCCGGACAGGCCCCTATAATTCACCCCTCCACTTT.

The sample holds one count of this clone. The V call is TRBV6-5, the J call TRBJ2-7; tentatively, D is TRBD1 (5 bases). V was trimmed by 6 bases and J by 0 bases, leaving 15 bases between them. The CDR3 has 15 residues. From germline, CDR1 is MNHEY and CDR2 SVGAGI. The CDR3 DNA follows: TGTGCCAGCAGATTATCGACAGCGAGCTCCTACGAGCAGTACTTC. This translates into CASRLSTASSYEQYF.

This clone showed up just a few times. CDR3 in DNA: TGCGCCAGCAGTAGCGGGAGCCCGGCAGCAGATACGCAGTATTTT. Amino acids: CASSSGSPAADTQYF. The chain couples TRBV5-1 to TRBJ2-3; 9 bases line up with TRBD2. The germline CDR1 and CDR2 sequences are SGHRS and YFSETQ. This CDR3 is built from 15 residues. The V gene end was trimmed by 5 bases and the J gene end by 4 bases; junction bases not matched to a gene: 8.

This clone was recorded a few times. This rearrangement joins TRBV7-9 to TRBJ2-1, with TRBD2 identical over 11 bases. The CDR3 totals 16 residues. V was clipped by 2 bases and J by 5 bases; unmatched bases: 5. Germline assignment: CDR1 SEHNR and CDR2 FQNEAQ (reference sequence). Here the CDR3 reads CASSLWGLAVNNEQFF. The CDR3 coding sequence is TGTGCCAGCAGCTTATGGGGACTAGCGGTTAACAATGAGCAGTTCTTC.

The chain recombines TRBV5-8 with TRBJ2-1; perhaps TRBD1 as D (5 bases). Germline V gene data show CDR1 as SGHTS and CDR2 as YDEGEE. Between the trimmed V and J ends, which lost 0 bases and 6 bases, there was a span of 19 bases. This CDR3 comprises 17 residues. CDR3 coding DNA: TGTGCCAGCAGCTTGGAACAGGCTCCCAAATTATTCAATGAGCAGTTCTTC. Residues: CASSLEQAPKLFNEQFF.

This clone has more than one count but fewer than ten. The rearrangement joins TRBV30 to TRBJ1-4, with D possibly TRBD1 on 6 matching bases. With 0 bases removed from V and 7 bases from J, the gap between germline ends came to 12 bases. CDR1 is GTSNPN, CDR2 SVGIG, per germline (reference sequence). The CDR3 length is 14 residues. CDR3 residues: CAWSVVQGVEKLFF. In DNA, the CDR3 is TGTGCCTGGAGTGTCGTACAGGGTGTTGAAAAACTGTTTTTT.

The chain is built from TRBV7-2 and TRBJ2-7; D is possibly TRBD2 (6 bases). Trimming cost V 5 bases and J 3 bases, with 17 bases left between them. Germline V CDR1 and CDR2: SGHTA, FQGNSA. The CDR3 extends over 15 amino acids. CDR3 sequence: CASSPGGGSFYEQYF. The CDR3 bases are TGTGCCAGCAGCCCCGGGGGTGGTAGCTTCTACGAGCAGTACTTC.

The chain links TRBV7-8 to TRBJ2-1; 7 positions agree with TRBD2. V dropped 2 bases and J dropped 8; count of bases not matched to a gene: 9. This CDR3 is built from 15 residues. Germline V gene lookup returns CDR1 SGHVS and CDR2 FQNEAQ. The chain's CDR3 is CASSLLAAGLDEQFF. Here the CDR3 DNA reads TGTGCCAGCAGCTTACTAGCGGCGGGCCTAGATGAGCAGTTCTTC.

The chain is built from TRBV25-1 and TRBJ2-5; TRBD2 agrees at 8 bases. Germline V gene lookup returns CDR1 MGHDK and CDR2 SYGVNS. This CDR3 has 16 amino acids. The junction had 11 bases not matched to a gene; V was cut back by 5 bases and J by 3 bases. Written as DNA, the CDR3 is TGTGCCAGCAGTATTCCGGGACTAGGACCGAAAGAGACCCAGTACTTC. Protein: CASSIPGLGPKETQYF.

This chain joins TRBV7-2 and TRBJ1-4; D possibly corresponds to TRBD1 (5 bases). CDR3 length: 15 amino acids. Trimming left V 2 bases short and J 5 bases short, with 12 bases between. Germline V gives CDR1 SGHTA, CDR2 FQGNSA. CDR3 amino acids: CASSLRSQVNEKLFF. CDR3 DNA sequence: TGTGCCAGCAGCTTAAGGTCACAGGTCAATGAAAAACTGTTTTTT.

Remarks on this clone: At one of its ends the junction is not consistent with the germline gene, which may arise from a read error. The CDR3 sequence: CASSSIAGGQAGCF. CDR3 nucleotides: TGTGCCAGCAGTTCCATCGCTGGGGGACAGGCCGGCTGCTTC. The V call is TRBV6-2 or TRBV6-3, the J call TRBJ1-2, with TRBD1 identical over 8 bases. CDR3 length: 14 amino acids. Germline CDR1 is MNHEY and CDR2 is SVGEGT.

The V gene is TRBV6-2 or TRBV6-3, the J gene TRBJ1-5; tentatively, D is TRBD1 (6 bases). Looked up from germline, CDR1 is MNHEY and CDR2 is SVGEGT. V lost 2 bases and J 1 base, leaving 9 bases between the germline ends. This CDR3 has 15 amino acids. The CDR3: CASSYGQGSNQPQHF. CDR3 nucleotide sequence: TGTGCCAGCAGTTACGGGCAGGGGAGCAATCAGCCCCAGCATTTT.

The V and J genes are TRBV7-8 and TRBJ2-7, with D possibly being TRBD2 (5 bases). In germline, CDR1 is SGHVS, CDR2 FQNEAQ. The CDR3 has 15 amino acids. Trimming stripped 1 base from V and 3 bases from J, with 13 bases between. In DNA, the CDR3 is TGTGCCAGCAGCTTAGGAGAGCGGACCATCTACGAGCAGTACTTC. Encoded protein: CASSLGERTIYEQYF. Drawing the rest from reference TRBV7-8 and TRBJ2-7, the complete variable domain is GAGVSQSPRYKVAKRGQDVALRCDPISGHVSLFWYQQALGQGPEFLTYFQNEAQLDKSGLPSDRFFAERPEGSVSTLKIQRTQQEDSAVYLCASSLGERTIYEQYFGPGTRLTVT.

The chain is built from TRBV27 and TRBJ2-2; D might be TRBD2 (6 bases). Between the trimmed V and J ends, which lost 3 bases and 8 bases, there was a span of 10 bases. This CDR3 contains 13 residues. The germline gives CDR1 MNHEY, CDR2 SMNVEV (reference sequence). The CDR3 spells CASSFLAGGELFF. The CDR3 DNA is TGTGCCAGCAGTTTCCTGGCGGGAGGGGAGCTGTTTTTT.

This chain connects TRBV9 to TRBJ2-7; tentatively, D is TRBD1 (5 bases). There are 14 residues in the CDR3. V was cut by 0 bases and J by 3 bases, with 10 bases left in between. Germline lookup yields CDR1 SGDLS and CDR2 YYNGEE. The CDR3 DNA sequence: TGTGCCAGCAGCGTAGGTGACAGAATCTACGAGCAGTACTTC. Residues: CASSVGDRIYEQYF.

The rearrangement links TRBV10-2 to TRBJ1-6; a possible D gene is TRBD1 (6 bases). V gave up 6 bases and J gave up 7 bases, with 13 bases separating them. Germline V lookup: CDR1 WSHSY, CDR2 SAAADI. The CDR3 length is 14 residues. The CDR3 region has the DNA TGCGCCAGCAGGCGGGGGCTAGCAAATTCACCCCTCCACTTT. It is translated as CASRRGLANSPLHF.

The chain couples TRBV9 to TRBJ2-3, with D tentatively TRBD1 (6 bases). Trimming pared 5 bases from V and 4 bases from J, leaving 17 bases between. The germline gives CDR1 SGDLS, CDR2 YYNGEE. The CDR3 consists of 15 residues. CDR3 nucleotide sequence: TGTGCCAGCAGTGGGGCAGGGGCTGGAGCAGATACGCAGTATTTT. Residues: CASSGAGAGADTQYF.

The chain combines TRBV14 with TRBJ2-5; 7 bases line up with TRBD2. The CDR3 is made up of 13 amino acids. Trimming took 4 bases from V and 9 from J; bases not matched to a gene: 8. Germline V lookup: CDR1 SGHDN, CDR2 FVKESK. The CDR3 reads CASSRARGGAQYF. The CDR3 nucleotides read TGTGCCAGCAGCCGCGCAAGGGGAGGGGCCCAGTACTTC.

This clone was counted between two and nine times. CDR3 protein: CASQRGNTEAFF. The DNA of the CDR3 is TGTGCCAGCCAAAGGGGGAACACTGAAGCTTTCTTT. V gene TRBV6-6 combines with J gene TRBJ1-1; D might be TRBD1 (5 bases). This CDR3 has 12 amino acids. CDR1 and CDR2 (germline): MNHNY, SVGAGI (reference sequence). V was shortened by 8 bases and J by 1 base, with 8 bases between the two germline ends.

The rearrangement links TRBV18 to TRBJ2-5, with no clear D. V lost 2 bases and J 2 bases, leaving 15 bases between the germline ends. Per germline, CDR1 KGHSH and CDR2 LQKENI. This CDR3 contains 16 residues. In DNA form, the CDR3 reads TGTGCCAGCTCACCAATTGAGTCACAGATTCAAGAGACCCAGTACTTC. It specifies CASSPIESQIQETQYF.

The V gene is TRBV15, the J gene TRBJ1-1; a possible D gene is TRBD1 (6 bases). CDR3 length: 20 amino acids. With 0 bases removed from V and 0 bases from J, the gap between germline ends came to 23 bases. Germline CDR1 reads LNHNV; CDR2 reads YYDKDF (reference sequence). The CDR3 DNA reads as TGTGCCACCAGCAGAGATCCAGGCCCTGCATGGGGACAATTGAACACTGAAGCTTTCTTT. Protein sequence: CATSRDPGPAWGQLNTEAFF.